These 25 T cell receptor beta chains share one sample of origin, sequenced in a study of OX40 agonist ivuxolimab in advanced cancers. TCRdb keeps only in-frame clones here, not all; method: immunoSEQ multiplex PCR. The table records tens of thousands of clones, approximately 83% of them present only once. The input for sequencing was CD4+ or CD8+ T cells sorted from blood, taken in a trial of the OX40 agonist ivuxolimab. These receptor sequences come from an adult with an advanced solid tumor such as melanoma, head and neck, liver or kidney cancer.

CDR3 amino acids: CASSITGGNEKLFF. The CDR3 DNA sequence: TGTGCCAGCAGCATTACAGGGGGCAATGAAAAACTGTTTTTT. This chain links TRBV7-9 with TRBJ1-4; TRBD1 matches 9 bases. The trim removed 5 bases at V and 5 bases at J, leaving 3 bases unmatched. CDR1 SEHNR and CDR2 FQNEAQ come from the germline V gene (reference sequence). This CDR3 comprises 14 residues.

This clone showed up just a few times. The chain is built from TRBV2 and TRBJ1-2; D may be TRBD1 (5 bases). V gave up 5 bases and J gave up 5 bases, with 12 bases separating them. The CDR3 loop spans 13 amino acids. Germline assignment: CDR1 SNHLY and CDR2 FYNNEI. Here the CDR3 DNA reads TGTGCCAGCAGTATACAGGCGGGATATGGCTACACCTTC. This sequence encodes CASSIQAGYGYTF.

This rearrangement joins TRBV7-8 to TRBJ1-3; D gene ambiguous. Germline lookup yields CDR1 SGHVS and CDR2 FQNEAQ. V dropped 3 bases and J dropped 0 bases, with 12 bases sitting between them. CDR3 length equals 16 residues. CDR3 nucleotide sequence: TGTGCCAGCAGCTTGAAGGGTAGGAACTCTGGAAACACCATATATTTT. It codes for CASSLKGRNSGNTIYF.

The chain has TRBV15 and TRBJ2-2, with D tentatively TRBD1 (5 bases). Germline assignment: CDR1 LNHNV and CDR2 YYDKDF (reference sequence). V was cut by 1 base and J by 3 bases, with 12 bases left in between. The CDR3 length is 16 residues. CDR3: CATSRGRGRDTGELFF. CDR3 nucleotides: TGTGCCACCAGCAGAGGTAGGGGCAGAGACACCGGGGAGCTGTTTTTT.

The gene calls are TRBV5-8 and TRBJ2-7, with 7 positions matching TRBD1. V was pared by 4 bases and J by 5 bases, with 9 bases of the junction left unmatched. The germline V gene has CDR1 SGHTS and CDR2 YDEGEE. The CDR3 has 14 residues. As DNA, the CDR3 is TGTGCCAGCAGCCCTGACAGGGTTTCGGACGAGCAGTACTTC. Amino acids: CASSPDRVSDEQYF.

In DNA form, the CDR3 reads TGTGCCAGCAGTCGATACTACAATGAGCAGTTCTTC. Residues: CASSRYYNEQFF. This chain links TRBV6-6 with TRBJ2-1, with D hard to call. CDR3 length: 12 amino acids. The V and J ends lost 5 bases and 3 bases respectively, with 5 bases between them. Germline assignment: CDR1 MNHNY and CDR2 SVGAGI (reference sequence).

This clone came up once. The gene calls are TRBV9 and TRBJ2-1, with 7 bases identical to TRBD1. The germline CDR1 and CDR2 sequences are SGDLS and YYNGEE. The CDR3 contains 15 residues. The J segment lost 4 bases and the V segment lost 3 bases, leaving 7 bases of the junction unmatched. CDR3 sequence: CASSAPGQRYNEQFF. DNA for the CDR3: TGTGCCAGCAGCGCCCCGGGACAGAGGTACAATGAGCAGTTCTTC.

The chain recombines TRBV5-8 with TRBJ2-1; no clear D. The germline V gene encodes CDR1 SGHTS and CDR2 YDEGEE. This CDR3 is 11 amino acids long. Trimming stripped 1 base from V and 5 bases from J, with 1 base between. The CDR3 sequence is CASSLNNEQFF. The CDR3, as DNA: TGTGCCAGCAGCTTGAACAATGAGCAGTTCTTC. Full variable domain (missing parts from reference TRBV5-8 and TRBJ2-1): EAGVTQSPTHLIKTRGQQATLRCSPISGHTSVYWYQQALGLGLQFLLWYDEGEERNRGNFPPRFSGRQFPNYSSELNVNALELEDSALYLCASSLNNEQFFGPGTRLTVL.

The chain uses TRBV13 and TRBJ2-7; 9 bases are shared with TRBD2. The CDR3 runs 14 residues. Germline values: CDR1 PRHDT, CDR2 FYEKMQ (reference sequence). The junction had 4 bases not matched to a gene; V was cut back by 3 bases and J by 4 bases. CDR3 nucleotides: TGTGCCAGCAGCTTTCCGGGACTAGCATACGAGCAGTACTTC. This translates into CASSFPGLAYEQYF.

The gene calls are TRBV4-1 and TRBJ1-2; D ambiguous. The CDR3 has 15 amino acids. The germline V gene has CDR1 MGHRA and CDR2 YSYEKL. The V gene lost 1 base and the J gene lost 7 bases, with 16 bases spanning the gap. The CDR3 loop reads CASSQVWEEGGGYTF. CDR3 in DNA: TGCGCCAGCAGCCAAGTGTGGGAGGAAGGCGGTGGCTACACCTTC.

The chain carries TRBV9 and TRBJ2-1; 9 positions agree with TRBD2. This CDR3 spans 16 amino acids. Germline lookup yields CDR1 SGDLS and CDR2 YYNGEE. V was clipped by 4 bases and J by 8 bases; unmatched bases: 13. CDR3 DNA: TGTGCCAGCAGCCATAAAGCTAGCGGGGTTATATATGAGCAGTTCTTC. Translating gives CASSHKASGVIYEQFF.

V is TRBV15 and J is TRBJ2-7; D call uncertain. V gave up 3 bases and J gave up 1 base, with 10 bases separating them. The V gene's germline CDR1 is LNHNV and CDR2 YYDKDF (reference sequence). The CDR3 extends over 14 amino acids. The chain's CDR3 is CATSRADTSYEQYF. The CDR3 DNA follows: TGTGCCACCAGCAGGGCCGATACATCCTACGAGCAGTACTTC.

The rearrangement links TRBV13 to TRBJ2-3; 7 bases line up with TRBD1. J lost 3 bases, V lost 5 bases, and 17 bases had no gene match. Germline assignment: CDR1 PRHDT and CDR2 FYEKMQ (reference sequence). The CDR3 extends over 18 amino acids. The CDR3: CASSPRLKGAVSTDTQYF. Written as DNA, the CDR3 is TGTGCCAGCAGCCCCCGATTGAAGGGGGCGGTTTCAACAGATACGCAGTATTTT.

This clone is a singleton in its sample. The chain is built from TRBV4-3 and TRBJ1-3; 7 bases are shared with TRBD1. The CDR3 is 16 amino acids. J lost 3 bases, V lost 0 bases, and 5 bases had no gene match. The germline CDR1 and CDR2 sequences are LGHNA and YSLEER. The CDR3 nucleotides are TGCGCCAGCAGCCAAGACCGGGGACAGCTTGGAAACACCATATATTTT. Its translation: CASSQDRGQLGNTIYF.

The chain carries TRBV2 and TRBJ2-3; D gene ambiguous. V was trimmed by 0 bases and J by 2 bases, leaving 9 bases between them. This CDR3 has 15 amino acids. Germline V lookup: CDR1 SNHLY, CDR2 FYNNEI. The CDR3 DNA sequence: TGTGCCAGCAGTGAAGCGCAGCGCTTCACAGATACGCAGTATTTT. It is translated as CASSEAQRFTDTQYF.

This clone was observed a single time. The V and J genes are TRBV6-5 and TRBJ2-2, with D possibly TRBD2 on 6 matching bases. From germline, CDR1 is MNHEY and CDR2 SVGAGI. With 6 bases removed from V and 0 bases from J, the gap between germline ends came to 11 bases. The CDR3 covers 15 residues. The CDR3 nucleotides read TGTGCCAGCAGACCACTAGCCTCGAACACCGGGGAGCTGTTTTTT. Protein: CASRPLASNTGELFF.

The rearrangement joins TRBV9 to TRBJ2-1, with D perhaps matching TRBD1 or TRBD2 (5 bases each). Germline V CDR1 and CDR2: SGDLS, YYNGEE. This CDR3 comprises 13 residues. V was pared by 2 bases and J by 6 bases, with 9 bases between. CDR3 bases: TGTGCCAGCAGCGTTGGGACCCCCAATGAGCAGTTCTTC. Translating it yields CASSVGTPNEQFF.

Here the CDR3 reads CASSYGTGYYGYTF. CDR3 DNA sequence: TGTGCCAGCAGTTACGGGACGGGGTACTATGGCTACACCTTC. The chain combines TRBV6-5 with TRBJ1-2, with D perhaps matching TRBD1 (5 bases). The CDR3 runs 14 residues. Germline values: CDR1 MNHEY, CDR2 SVGAGI. V lost 2 bases, J lost 3 bases, and 10 bases lay in between.

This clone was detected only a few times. CDR3 sequence (DNA): TGCGCCAGCAGCCAAAAGACAGGGTCCTACGAGCAGTACTTC. The encoded protein is CASSQKTGSYEQYF. The J gene is TRBJ2-7, the V gene TRBV4-1; TRBD1 matches at 7 bases. This CDR3 has 14 residues. The trim removed 2 bases at V and 1 base at J, leaving 2 bases unmatched. Germline values: CDR1 MGHRA, CDR2 YSYEKL.

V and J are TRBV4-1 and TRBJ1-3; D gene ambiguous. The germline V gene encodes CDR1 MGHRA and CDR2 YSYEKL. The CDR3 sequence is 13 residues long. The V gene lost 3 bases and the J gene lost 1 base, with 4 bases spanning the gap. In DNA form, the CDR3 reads TGCGCCAGCAGCCACCGATCTGGAAACACCATATATTTT. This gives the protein CASSHRSGNTIYF.

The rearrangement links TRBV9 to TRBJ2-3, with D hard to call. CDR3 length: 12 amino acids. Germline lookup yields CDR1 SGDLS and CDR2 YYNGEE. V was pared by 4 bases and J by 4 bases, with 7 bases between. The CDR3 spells CASSIAADTQYF. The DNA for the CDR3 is TGTGCCAGCAGCATAGCCGCAGATACGCAGTATTTT.

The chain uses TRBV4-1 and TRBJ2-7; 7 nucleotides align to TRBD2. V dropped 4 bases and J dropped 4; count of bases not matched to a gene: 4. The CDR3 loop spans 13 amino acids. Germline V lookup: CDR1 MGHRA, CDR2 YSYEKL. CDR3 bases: TGCGCCAGCAGCCTAGTACTAGCGTACGAGCAGTACTTC. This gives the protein CASSLVLAYEQYF.

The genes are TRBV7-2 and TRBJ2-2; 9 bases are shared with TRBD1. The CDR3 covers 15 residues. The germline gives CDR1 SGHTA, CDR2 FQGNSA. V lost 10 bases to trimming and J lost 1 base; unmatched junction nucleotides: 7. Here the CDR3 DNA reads TGTGCCATTAGACAGGGGGTAGGGAACACCGGGGAGCTGTTTTTT. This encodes CAIRQGVGNTGELFF.

This chain's CDR3 is CASSQDGTYNSPLHF. CDR3 nucleotides: TGTGCCAGCTCCCAGGACGGTACCTATAATTCACCCCTCCACTTT. This sequence joins TRBV6-6 and TRBJ1-6; no clear D gene. Trimming took off 8 bases at V and 2 bases at J, with 13 bases between the two ends. Germline CDR1 reads MNHNY; CDR2 reads SVGAGI (reference sequence). CDR3 length equals 15 residues.

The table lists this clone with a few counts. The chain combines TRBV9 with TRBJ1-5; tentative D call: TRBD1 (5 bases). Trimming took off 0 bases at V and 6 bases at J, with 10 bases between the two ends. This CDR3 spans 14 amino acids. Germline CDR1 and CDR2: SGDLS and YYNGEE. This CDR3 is CASSVGGTGQPQHF. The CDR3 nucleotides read TGTGCCAGCAGCGTAGGGGGGACGGGTCAGCCCCAGCATTTT. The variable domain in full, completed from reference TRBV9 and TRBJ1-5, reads DSGVTQTPKHLITATGQRVTLRCSPRSGDLSVYWYQQSLDQGLQFLIQYYNGEERAKGNILERFSAQQFPDLHSELNLSSLELGDSALYFCASSVGGTGQPQHFGDGTRLSIL.